This entry features one T cell receptor beta chain sequence. What it recognizes is unknown. The V and J ends lost 4 bases and 4 bases, in that order; junction bases with no gene match: 10. Germline lookup yields CDR1 SGDLS and CDR2 YYNGEE. This CDR3 contains 15 residues. The data were taken from a study of shared clonotypes between healthy human individuals. Assay used: immunoSEQ multiplex PCR; TCRdb lists only in-frame clones, some missing. The data show approximately 2.4 million clones, around 95% seen once. Recent acute infections and vaccinations were absent in the healthy HIV-negative adult donors. The investigators split CD4+ cells into a CD45RA+ naive subset and a CD45RA-negative memory subset. Regarding the study as a whole: Some naive CD4 clonotypes, about 5.5%, turned up in common across a few donors. Generally, naive subsets (rather than memory subsets) showed larger estimated richness.

The gene calls are TRBV9 and TRBJ2-7; the match to TRBD1 covers 8 bases. The source is a young man in good health. The specimen sequenced was naive CD4+ T cells sorted from blood. Subset of the sample: CD45RA+ positively selected. The CDR3 spells CASSLMGQDLYEQYF. DNA for the CDR3: TGTGCCAGCAGCCTAATGGGACAGGACCTTTACGAGCAGTACTTC.